This TCR beta chain was recovered during a study of blood T cell repertoires in COVID-19 (dated by TCRdb to 2019 to 2021). Broadly, across the study: Samples from collaborators originated in the United States, Italy and Spain and spanned both the acute and convalescent phases of COVID-19. Sample metadata almost always included a de-identified subject ID, COVID-19 status, age in years and sex. A freely available public database, intended as a resource for researchers studying the immune response to SARS-CoV-2, is where the repertoires were released. Subjects who had been exposed to COVID-19, were actively infected with it, or had recovered from it provided the deeply sampled blood TCRbeta repertoires that made up the dataset. Where HLA class I and class II types were available, the types were taken from metadata supplied by the sample provider, not from assay-based typing. The material from the prospective study consisted of cDNA or gDNA derived from T cells, B-cell-depleted T cells, or PBMCs. Samples were obtained from the ongoing ImmuneRACE study (first 160 participants) and from roughly 1,300 subjects provided by 6 global collaborators.

Beyond this particular receptor, the publication reports: How much clinical and demographic metadata was included differed by source and by participant, and the metadata was provided uncurated.

Germline trimming amounts to 5 bases on V and 6 bases on J, with 4 as the count of junction bases outside the gene matches. In the germline V gene, CDR1 corresponds to MNHEY and CDR2 to SVGAGI. The cysteine opens and the phenylalanine closes a CDR3 of 13 amino acids. Only the CDR3 part of the read is kept: 39 bases, read in frame from the first base. The immunoSEQ Assay, a bias-controlled multiplex PCR, was used to amplify TCRbeta CDR3 regions from genomic DNA. The original methods were these. The number of nucleated cells in each sample was estimated from the amplification of reference gene primers within the assay. To quantify the absolute abundance of each unique TCRbeta CDR3 rearrangement, sequence reads were collapsed and filtered. For each sample, productive Simpson clonality was calculated as the square root of Simpson's diversity index across productive rearrangements. This immuneACCESS table, as held by TCRdb, lists in-frame sequences with V and J called but not all clones. Of the missing ones, under half trace to an unresolved V gene in checked studies; the others have no known cause. That table is the source of V, J and clone size, and D and trimming were worked out from the DNA. Counted in this sample were about 250,000 clones; about 87% of them appeared once. In total, the top ten clones hold about 1.6% of the sample.

In the prospective study, participants were about 18 to 95 years old, resided in approximately 22 geographic areas of the United States, and were enrolled through a virtual design. In the prospective study, participants were assigned to cohorts based on the clinical history participants reported in a screening survey and a study questionnaire. Recovered participants in ImmuneRACE Cohort 3 were defined by two consecutive negative NP/OP PCR tests, clearance by a healthcare professional, or resolution of symptoms. Mobile phlebotomists in the prospective study collected whole blood, serum and a nasopharyngeal or oropharyngeal swab from every participant. Participants in the prospective study had the option to provide additional blood draws and questionnaires over a roughly 2-month period. Prospective study blood samples were shipped either frozen or at room temperature before DNA extraction. Points on this clone: This clone's antigen is unknown. Base qualities were left out, and no much larger clone turns up one base away.

The sequence is built from TRBV6-5 and TRBJ1-2; 9 bases in the junction line up with TRBD1. The sequence was obtained from a woman between 45 and 65 years old who had recovered from COVID-19. Sample: PBMCs or T cells enriched from blood (not recorded which). The CDR3 in this case is CASSPDRGDGYTF. The DNA reads as follows: TGTGCCAGCAGTCCCGACAGGGGGGATGGCTACACCTTC.